The 2 T cell receptor beta chains below come from one sample, sequenced in a study of shared clonotypes between healthy human individuals. Generated by immunoSEQ multiplex PCR, the TCRdb table keeps only in-frame clones and is missing some. The repertoire consists of around 2.5 million clones, with approximately 93% occurring once and the leading ten covering 0.36%. Sequenced: naive CD4+ T cells from PBMCs. Indicated subset: CD45RA+ positively selected. Receptors originate from a man in his late teens or twenties in good health. Some clones in this sample may be carry-over from other donors' samples.

This chain uses TRBV28 with TRBJ2-1; 7 bases agree with TRBD2. Germline CDR1 MDHEN, CDR2 SYDVKM. The CDR3 runs to 13 residues. Trimming removed 6 bases from V and 6 bases from J; junction bases left unmatched: 5. CDR3 in amino acids: CASRGGSINEQFF. CDR3 DNA: TGTGCCAGCAGGGGGGGGTCGATCAATGAGCAGTTCTTC. The whole variable domain, filled in from reference TRBV28 and TRBJ2-1, reads DVKVTQSSRYLVKRTGEKVFLECVQDMDHENMFWYRQDPGLGLRLIYFSYDVKMKEKGDIPEGYSVSREKKERFSLILESASTNQTSMYLCASRGGSINEQFFGPGTRLTVL.

The V gene is TRBV7-2, the J gene TRBJ1-1, with TRBD1 as a possible D gene (5 bases). This CDR3 region has 14 residues. V dropped 5 bases and J dropped 2 bases, with 12 bases sitting between them. The V gene's germline CDR1 is SGHTA and CDR2 FQGNSA. The CDR3 here is CASSLGGKNTEAFF. CDR3 in DNA: TGTGCCAGCAGCCTGGGGGGAAAAAACACTGAAGCTTTCTTT.